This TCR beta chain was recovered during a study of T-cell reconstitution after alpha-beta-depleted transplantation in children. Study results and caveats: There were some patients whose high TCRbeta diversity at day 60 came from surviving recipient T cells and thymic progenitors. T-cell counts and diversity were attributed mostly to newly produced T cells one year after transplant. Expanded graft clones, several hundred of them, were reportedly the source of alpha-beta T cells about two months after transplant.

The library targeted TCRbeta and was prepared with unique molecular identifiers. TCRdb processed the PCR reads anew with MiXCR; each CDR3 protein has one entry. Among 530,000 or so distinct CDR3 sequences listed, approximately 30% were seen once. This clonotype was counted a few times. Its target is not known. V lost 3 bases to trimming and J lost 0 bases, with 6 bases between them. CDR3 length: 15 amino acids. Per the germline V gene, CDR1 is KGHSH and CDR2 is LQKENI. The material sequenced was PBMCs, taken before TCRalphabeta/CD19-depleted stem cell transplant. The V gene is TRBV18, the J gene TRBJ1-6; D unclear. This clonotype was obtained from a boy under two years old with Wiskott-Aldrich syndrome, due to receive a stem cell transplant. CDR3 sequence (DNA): TGTGCCAGCTCACCCCTGAGCTCCTATAATTCACCCCTCCACTTT. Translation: CASSPLSSYNSPLHF.